This T cell receptor beta chain was profiled in a study of shared clonotypes between healthy human individuals (dated by TCRdb to the early 2020s). Study-level background: Three men and two women, aged 18 to 49 years, made up the cohort. For each donor, CD4 naive and CD4 memory were each given three plates, CD8 naive was given two plates, and CD8 memory was given one plate. To estimate repertoire size and how much clonotypes are shared between individuals, the study performed deep sequencing of blood TCR repertoires from a few healthy adults. To increase sequencing depth and limit assay-specific biases, different laboratories used diverse techniques to prepare libraries and sequence TCR repertoires. Leukapheresis yielded between about 0.9 and 8.9 billion PBMCs per donor. What the authors observed across the whole study: Rarefaction of sorted-subset datasets indicated incomplete sequencing despite the large sequencing depth. Sampling was restricted to blood, and TCR repertoires in tissues likely differ from the TCR repertoires found in blood. Across a few donors, around 5.4% of naive CD4, over 3% of naive CD8, 2.3% of memory CD4, and around 0.4% of memory CD8 clonotypes were shared. Higher generation probabilities were observed for clonotypes shared by all four sorted-subset donors than for non-shared clonotypes. Larger estimated clonotype richness was generally found for naive subsets than for memory subsets. Pairwise subsampling led to the expectation that sequencing depth would affect the degree of clonotype sharing among donors. Because the study included a small number of donors, the genetic and exposure-history diversity represented was limited.

Healthy HIV-negative adults with no recently reported acute infections or vaccinations were included as donors. Only Caucasian adults living in Nashville, Tennessee, USA were represented among the donors. CD8 memory samples combined magnetically selected CD45RO+ cells with CCR7-negative CD45RA+ effector memory (TemRA) cells. Blood was collected by leukapheresis, and PBMCs were isolated by Ficoll-Histopaque density gradient centrifugation and then cryopreserved in liquid nitrogen vapor phase. Analytical flow cytometry was used to check the purity and quantity of each magnetically sorted T cell population. Genomic DNA was isolated from each sorted fraction and quantified by UV absorbance on a Nanodrop 2000c. The germline V gene (reference sequence) gives CDR1 as MNHEY and CDR2 as SMNVEV. Inclusive of the bounding cysteine and phenylalanine, the CDR3 is 12 residues long. Only the CDR3 region is kept as DNA, spanning 36 bases read in frame from base 1. The V end loses 4 bases and the J end loses 2 bases, and a stretch of 6 bases separates them.

Comments on this clone: The antigen it recognizes is unknown. Within one base of it there is no much larger clone, and no base qualities were kept.

TCR CDR3 regions were amplified from genomic DNA by multiplex PCR using the deep immunoSEQ assay. Genomic DNA extracted from each cell subset was distributed evenly over all wells of several immunoSEQ 96-well plates, and each plate served as one replicate. For sorted subsets, each replicate PCR was loaded with around 220 ng genomic DNA, equivalent to 30,000 or so T cell genomes. The purified libraries were quantified using a Qubit 3.0 fluorometer, sized with a Bioanalyzer 2100, and then quantified again using the KAPA Library Quantification kit. Every immunoSEQ 96-well plate was sequenced on a separate single-read 150-cycle Illumina NextSeq 550 flow cell. The original pipeline was this. Because the immunoSEQ output held only junctional sequences and lacked quality scores, the filtering could not match the filtering applied to full-length reads. To assign V/J genes and CDR3, sequences were annotated using PyIR, a Python wrapper for IgBLAST v1.9, with IMGT germline references. Reads were removed for weak V/J assignments (E-value above 1e-6), missing CDR3, stop codons, out-of-frame junctions, or ambiguous translated residues. V3J clonotypes were defined as sequences sharing the same inferred V gene, J gene, and CDR3 amino acid sequence. The percentage overlap between two repertoires was calculated by dividing the number of shared unique clonotypes by the size of the smaller repertoire. Richness of each repertoire was evaluated using RTK rarefaction, the Chao1 estimator, and Recon v2.1 estimates of unobserved clonotypes. Generation probabilities were computed with OLGA for all TCRbeta clonotypes obtained by the gDNA method from several donors. TCRdb carries this immuneACCESS record with in-frame sequences only. Its versions omit some clonotypes, under half of them owing to an unresolved V gene in the studies checked, with the rest unexplained. The V and J calls and clone size were taken over from that table, and D and trimming were inferred from the DNA. This sample comprises about 690,000 clones, about 90% of them detected only once. Around a third of the sample lies in the top ten.

The rearrangement combines TRBV27 with TRBJ2-7; no D gene call is confident. The TCR comes from a man aged 18 to 35 in good health. Some clones in this sample may be carry-over from other donors' samples. The sample taken for sequencing was memory CD8+ T cells from PBMCs. Read against the paper, the sample's cell subset or site label means: CD45RO+ cells pooled with CCR7-negative TemRA cells. The CDR3 protein sequence reads: CASSSSTYEQYF. The DNA reads TGTGCCAGCAGTTCCTCAACCTACGAGCAGTACTTC.